This T cell receptor (beta chain) was profiled in a study of OX40 agonist ivuxolimab in advanced cancers. Study background: Patients were dosed with the agonistic anti-OX40 (CD134) antibody ivuxolimab. Every patient in dose escalation had hepatocellular carcinoma, melanoma, renal cell or head and neck cancer. Findings and limits, study-wide: Average numbers of expanded clones were greater in CD8+ T cells than in CD4+.

Libraries were prepared by immunoSEQ multiplex PCR; TCRdb keeps only in-frame clonotypes and omits some of them. The table lists tens of thousands of clones, 90% of them singletons. The CDR3 loop spans 15 amino acids. The germline V gene encodes CDR1 GTSNPN and CDR2 SVGIG (reference sequence). V was clipped by 2 bases and J by 1 base, with 14 bases between them. A remark on this clone: Its antigen is currently unknown.

The chain uses TRBV30 and TRBJ2-5, with D perhaps TRBD1 (5 bases). This receptor was identified in an adult with an advanced solid tumor such as melanoma, head and neck, liver or kidney cancer. The sample here was CD4+ or CD8+ T cells sorted from blood, taken in a trial of the OX40 agonist ivuxolimab. This chain's CDR3 is CAWSPDTHTQETQYF. The CDR3 nucleotides are TGTGCCTGGAGTCCGGACACCCACACCCAAGAGACCCAGTACTTC.